In its sample, the clone carrying this T cell receptor beta chain was seen once. The V gene end was trimmed by 4 bases and the J gene end by 7 bases; junction bases not matched to a gene: 3. Germline V gene data show CDR1 as SGHDT and CDR2 as YYEEEE. The CDR3 length is 13 residues. These data are taken from a study of blood T cell repertoires in COVID-19. Assay used: immunoSEQ multiplex PCR; TCRdb lists only in-frame clones, some missing. The table lists around 110,000 clones, approximately 80% of them singletons, with 0.7% to 1% in the top ten. This TCR was sampled from a woman in her 70s with acute or convalescent COVID-19. J is TRBJ1-4 and V is TRBV5-6, with 8 positions matching TRBD1. Sequencing used peripheral blood. The CDR3 region is CASSADRVEKLFF. CDR3 in DNA: TGTGCCAGCAGCGCGGACAGGGTTGAAAAACTGTTTTTT.